This T cell receptor (beta chain) was obtained from a study of neurological immune-mediated disorders. For the unsorted libraries, 2 million PBMCs stored at -80 C served as input. The cDNA came from 5'RACE, which used 10-nucleotide random UMIs. The yield of each sequencing run was over 170 million TCR-beta sequences from 15-18 subjects. TCRdb re-called the 5' RACE reads through MiXCR, storing one row per CDR3 protein. The table records about 120,000 distinct CDR3 sequences, roughly 3.1% of them present only once. Study findings and constraints: No sharing of CDR3 amino acid sequences was observed among expanded clones across subjects, suggesting private repertoires in all groups.

CDR1 is SGHRS, CDR2 YFSETQ, per germline. The CDR3 contains 14 residues. The J segment lost 5 bases and the V segment lost 4 bases, leaving 6 bases of the junction unmatched. This clonotype has at least ten counts. Its matching antigen is unknown. This chain links TRBV5-1 with TRBJ2-3, with TRBD2 identical over 8 bases. Specimen: PBMCs. This sequence was found in a woman aged 25 to 39 with multiple sclerosis. The CDR3 is CASSNGGARDTQYF. Written as DNA, the CDR3 is TGCGCCAGCAGCAACGGGGGGGCCAGAGATACGCAGTATTTT.